This T cell receptor (beta chain) was captured by sequencing in a study of blood T cells in healthy people across ages. Points from the study as a whole: Roughly linear declines in TCR beta diversity per million T cells occurred with age.

V lost 0 bases and J 1 base, leaving 10 bases between the germline ends. CDR1 GTSNPN and CDR2 SVGIG come from the germline V gene (reference sequence). The CDR3 length is 16 residues. Together with a sample-barcoded 5' primer, a J-beta primer mix was included in a second PCR lasting roughly 6 to 12 cycles. TCRdb re-called the 5' RACE reads through MiXCR, storing one row per CDR3 protein. This table holds fewer than 800,000 distinct CDR3 sequences, approximately 30% found once. About this clonotype itself: Its specificity is unknown.

The sequence came from an elderly woman in good health. The chain employs TRBV30 and TRBJ2-6; D not resolved. Sequenced: blood. CDR3 region: CAWSVGFNSGANVLTF. Here the CDR3 DNA reads TGTGCCTGGAGTGTCGGTTTCAATTCTGGGGCCAACGTCCTGACTTTC.